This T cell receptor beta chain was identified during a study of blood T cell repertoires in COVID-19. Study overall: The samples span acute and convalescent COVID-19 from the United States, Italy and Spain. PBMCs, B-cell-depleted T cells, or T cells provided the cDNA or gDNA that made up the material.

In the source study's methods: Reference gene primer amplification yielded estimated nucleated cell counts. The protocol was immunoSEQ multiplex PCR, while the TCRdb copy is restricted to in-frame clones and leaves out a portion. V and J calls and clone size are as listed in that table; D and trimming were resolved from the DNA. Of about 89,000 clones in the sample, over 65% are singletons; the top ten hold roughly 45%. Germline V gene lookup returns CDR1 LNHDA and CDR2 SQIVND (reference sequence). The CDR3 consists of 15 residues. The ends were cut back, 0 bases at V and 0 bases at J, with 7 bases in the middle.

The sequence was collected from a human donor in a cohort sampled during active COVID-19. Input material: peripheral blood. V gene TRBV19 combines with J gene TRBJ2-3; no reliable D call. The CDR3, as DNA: TGTGCCAGTAGTATAGAACCGGTGAGCACAGATACGCAGTATTTT. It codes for CASSIEPVSTDTQYF.